The rows below give T cell receptor beta chains drawn from one sample of a study of CD4+ T cells in melanoma. Only in-frame clones appear in the TCRdb table, and some are missing; sequencing was by immunoSEQ multiplex PCR. The sample yields over 100,000 clones, approximately 92% seen once. Input material: peripheral blood. The source of these receptors is a human donor with melanoma. Each CDR3 is given with its conserved first and last residue. The order of the fields is clone size, J gene, D gene, V gene, CDR3 DNA, CDR3 protein. A D gene is named only where the DNA matches it firmly. Not all rows give a size; the values are once, few, many and, for expanded clones, a class.

size: .
J: TRBJ2-1
D: TRBD2
V: TRBV6-5
DNA: TGTGCCAGCACCGGGACTACGTACAATGAGCAGTTCTTC
CDR3: CASTGTTYNEQFF

size: few
J: TRBJ2-5
D: .
V: TRBV7-3
DNA: TGTGCCAGCAGCTTATGGGAGCAAGAGACCCAGTACTTC
CDR3: CASSLWEQETQYF

size: .
J: TRBJ2-7
D: .
V: TRBV11-3
DNA: TGTGCCAGCAGCTCCGGGCCGACCGCCGAGCAGTACTTC
CDR3: CASSSGPTAEQYF

size: .
J: TRBJ1-1
D: .
V: TRBV27
DNA: TGTGCCAGCAGTCAGACCCACTGGAACACTGAAGCTTTCTTT
CDR3: CASSQTHWNTEAFF

size: .
J: TRBJ1-5
D: TRBD1
V: TRBV7-9
DNA: TGTGCCAGCAGCCCTGGACAGGGGCATCAGCCCCAGCATTTT
CDR3: CASSPGQGHQPQHF

size: .
J: TRBJ2-2
D: TRBD1
V: TRBV5-4
DNA: TGTGCCAGCAGCTTGGACAGGGGGGCAATCGGGGAGCTGTTTTTT
CDR3: CASSLDRGAIGELFF

size: .
J: TRBJ1-1
D: .
V: TRBV18
DNA: TGTGCCAGCTCACCACCCAGCCTCGAACATTCCGAAGCTTTCTTT
CDR3: CASSPPSLEHSEAFF

size: .
J: TRBJ2-5
D: .
V: TRBV2
DNA: TGTGCCAGCAGTCTTCAAGGGGCCCAGGAGACCCAGTACTTC
CDR3: CASSLQGAQETQYF

size: .
J: TRBJ2-1
D: .
V: TRBV11-2
DNA: TGTGCCAGCAGCTTAGACGCTAGTAATAATGAGCAGTTCTTC
CDR3: CASSLDASNNEQFF

size: .
J: TRBJ2-1
D: .
V: TRBV4-1
DNA: TGCGCCAGCAGCCAAGATAGAAATGAGATCAATGAGCAGTTCTTC
CDR3: CASSQDRNEINEQFF

size: .
J: TRBJ2-7
D: TRBD2
V: TRBV6-6
DNA: TGTGCCAGCAGGGGTACTCCCGGGAGGAACTTTTACGAGCAGTACTTC
CDR3: CASRGTPGRNFYEQYF

size: .
J: TRBJ2-1
D: .
V: TRBV19
DNA: TGTGCCAGTAGTAAGAATTACAATGAGCAGTTCTTC
CDR3: CASSKNYNEQFF

size: .
J: TRBJ2-7
D: TRBD2
V: TRBV7-4
DNA: TGTGCCAGCAGCTTGGCGGGGGGGCTTGACGAGCAGTACTTC
CDR3: CASSLAGGLDEQYF

size: .
J: TRBJ2-7
D: .
V: TRBV28
DNA: TGTGCCAGCAGCCTGGGGGACGACACCTACGAGCAGTACTTC
CDR3: CASSLGDDTYEQYF

size: .
J: TRBJ2-7
D: .
V: TRBV19
DNA: TGTGCCAGTAGTATCGCGGGCACCCTCTACGAGCAGTACTTC
CDR3: CASSIAGTLYEQYF

size: .
J: TRBJ2-2
D: .
V: TRBV4-1
DNA: TGCGCCAGCAGTCAAGAGGGGGAATCGCTGTTTTTT
CDR3: CASSQEGESLFF

size: .
J: TRBJ2-5
D: .
V: TRBV7-2
DNA: TGTGCCAGCAGCTTAGAAACCGGGGGGACCCAGTACTTC
CDR3: CASSLETGGTQYF

size: .
J: TRBJ2-2
D: .
V: TRBV9
DNA: TGTGCCAGCAAAGGACGATCGAACACCGGGGAGCTGTTTTTT
CDR3: CASKGRSNTGELFF

size: .
J: TRBJ1-2
D: .
V: TRBV2
DNA: TGTGCCAGCACTAGGGACCTCGCTGGTATCTATGGCTACACCTTC
CDR3: CASTRDLAGIYGYTF

size: .
J: TRBJ2-7
D: TRBD2
V: TRBV2
DNA: TGTGCCAGCAGTGATTCCGCGGGGGGTTCCTACGAGCAGTACTTC
CDR3: CASSDSAGGSYEQYF

size: .
J: TRBJ2-7
D: .
V: TRBV28
DNA: TGTGCCAGCAGCCATACGGGGCCTCAAGGAGTAGAGCAGTACTTC
CDR3: CASSHTGPQGVEQYF

size: .
J: TRBJ1-1
D: .
V: TRBV11-2
DNA: TGTGCCAGCAGCTTAGATATGAGGGTGAAAGGGGGGCAGAGCACTGAAGCTTTCTTT
CDR3: CASSLDMRVKGGQSTEAFF

size: .
J: TRBJ2-2
D: TRBD2
V: TRBV9
DNA: TGTGCCAGCAATCGACTAGCGGGGGTCAACGGGGAGCTGTTTTTT
CDR3: CASNRLAGVNGELFF

size: .
J: TRBJ2-3
D: TRBD2
V: TRBV25-1
DNA: TGTGCCAGCAGTGGGGGACTAGCGGTCGAGGGGGATACGCAGTATTTT
CDR3: CASSGGLAVEGDTQYF

size: .
J: TRBJ2-5
D: .
V: TRBV5-7
DNA: TGTGCCAGCAGCTTGGAACATTTTAGGAAGGAGGCCCAGTACTTC
CDR3: CASSLEHFRKEAQYF

size: .
J: TRBJ1-6
D: TRBD1
V: TRBV5-1
DNA: TGCGCCAGCAGCCGAAGAACAGGGGATAATTCACCCCTCCACTTT
CDR3: CASSRRTGDNSPLHF

size: .
J: TRBJ1-2
D: .
V: TRBV5-1
DNA: TGCGCCAGCAGCTTGGGACGGGGGGAGTACTATGGCTACACCTTC
CDR3: CASSLGRGEYYGYTF

size: .
J: TRBJ2-7
D: TRBD1
V: TRBV27
DNA: TGTGCCAGCAGGGGGACAGGGGCCTACGAGCAGTACTTC
CDR3: CASRGTGAYEQYF

size: .
J: TRBJ2-5
D: .
V: TRBV7-9
DNA: TGTGCCAGCAGCTTAGTAGGCGGACAAGAGACCCAGTACTTC
CDR3: CASSLVGGQETQYF

size: few
J: TRBJ1-6
D: TRBD1
V: TRBV6-5
DNA: TGTGCCAGCTCACAGGGGTTATCACCCCTCCACTTT
CDR3: CASSQGLSPLHF

size: .
J: TRBJ2-1
D: TRBD1
V: TRBV6-6
DNA: TGTGCCAGCAAGGCAGGGGGCATGAATGAGCAGTTCTTC
CDR3: CASKAGGMNEQFF

size: .
J: TRBJ2-7
D: .
V: TRBV7-9
DNA: TGTGCCAGCGGCCTAACCGGCGGCTACGAGCAGTACTTC
CDR3: CASGLTGGYEQYF

size: .
J: TRBJ2-5
D: TRBD1
V: TRBV7-6
DNA: TGTGCCAGCAGCCGAAACACAGGGGGCGAAGAGACCCAGTACTTC
CDR3: CASSRNTGGEETQYF

size: .
J: TRBJ2-1
D: .
V: TRBV7-9
DNA: TGTGCCAGCAGCTTAGCTGGGGGTCATGAGCAGTTCTTC
CDR3: CASSLAGGHEQFF

size: .
J: TRBJ1-2
D: TRBD1
V: TRBV7-9
DNA: TGTGCCAGCAGCTCAACAACAGGGGCGGTTGGCTACACCTTC
CDR3: CASSSTTGAVGYTF

size: .
J: TRBJ2-1
D: .
V: TRBV28
DNA: TGTGCCAGCAGTTTATGGCCGCTCAATGAGCAGTTCTTC
CDR3: CASSLWPLNEQFF

size: .
J: TRBJ2-3
D: .
V: TRBV19
DNA: TGTGCCAGTAGTAGACAGGACCAAACTAGCACAGATACGCAGTATTTT
CDR3: CASSRQDQTSTDTQYF

size: few
J: TRBJ2-7
D: .
V: TRBV27
DNA: TGTGCCAGCAGAAGCAGGGGGGTACACGAGCAGTACTTC
CDR3: CASRSRGVHEQYF

size: .
J: TRBJ2-2
D: .
V: TRBV7-3
DNA: TGTGCCAGCAGTACCACGAACACCGGGGAGCTGTTTTTT
CDR3: CASSTTNTGELFF

size: .
J: TRBJ2-5
D: .
V: TRBV9
DNA: TGTGCCAGCAGCAGGGGAGAGACCCAGTACTTC
CDR3: CASSRGETQYF

size: .
J: TRBJ2-5
D: .
V: TRBV11-2
DNA: TGTGCCAGCAGCTTGGGGAGCGGCGGTTCAGGAGAGACCCAGTACTTC
CDR3: CASSLGSGGSGETQYF

size: .
J: TRBJ2-4
D: .
V: TRBV9
DNA: TGTGCCAGCAGCGTAGACGGAGAAGCCAAAAACATTCAGTACTTC
CDR3: CASSVDGEAKNIQYF

size: few
J: TRBJ1-6
D: .
V: TRBV19
DNA: TGTGCCAGTAGTATCCGGCGGAATTCACCCCTCCACTTT
CDR3: CASSIRRNSPLHF

size: .
J: TRBJ2-7
D: .
V: TRBV28
DNA: TGTGCCAGCAGTTTAAGCGTTGGACAAAACTACGAGCAGTACTTC
CDR3: CASSLSVGQNYEQYF

size: .
J: TRBJ2-7
D: TRBD2
V: TRBV7-8
DNA: TGTGCCAGCAGCTCCATAGCGGGAGGAGGGTCCTACGAGCAGTACTTC
CDR3: CASSSIAGGGSYEQYF

size: once
J: TRBJ1-1
D: .
V: TRBV19
DNA: TGTGCCAGTAGCCCGACAGCGAACACTGAAGCTTTCTTT
CDR3: CASSPTANTEAFF

size: few
J: TRBJ1-2
D: .
V: TRBV7-3
DNA: TGTGCCAGCAGCCCGGAGGGGGTTGCCTTCTATGGCTACACCTTC
CDR3: CASSPEGVAFYGYTF